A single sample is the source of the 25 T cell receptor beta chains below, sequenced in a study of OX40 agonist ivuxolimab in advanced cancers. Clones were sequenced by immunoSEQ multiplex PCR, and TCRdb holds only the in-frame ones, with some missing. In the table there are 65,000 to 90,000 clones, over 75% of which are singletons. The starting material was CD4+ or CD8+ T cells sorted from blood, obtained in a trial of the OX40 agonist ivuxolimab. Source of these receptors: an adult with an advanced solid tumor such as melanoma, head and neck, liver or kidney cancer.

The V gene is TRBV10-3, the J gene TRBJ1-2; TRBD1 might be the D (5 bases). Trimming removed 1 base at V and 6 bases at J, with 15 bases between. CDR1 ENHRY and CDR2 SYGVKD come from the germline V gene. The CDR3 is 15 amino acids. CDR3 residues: CAISEFPDSSHGYTF. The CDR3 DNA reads TGTGCCATCAGTGAGTTCCCAGACAGCTCCCATGGCTACACCTTC.

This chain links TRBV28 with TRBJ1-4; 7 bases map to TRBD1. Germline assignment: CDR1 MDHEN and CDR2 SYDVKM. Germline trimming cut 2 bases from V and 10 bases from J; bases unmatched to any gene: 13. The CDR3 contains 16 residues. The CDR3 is CASSLKGTGAARKLFF. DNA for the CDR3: TGTGCCAGCAGTTTAAAAGGAACAGGGGCCGCCCGAAAACTGTTTTTT.

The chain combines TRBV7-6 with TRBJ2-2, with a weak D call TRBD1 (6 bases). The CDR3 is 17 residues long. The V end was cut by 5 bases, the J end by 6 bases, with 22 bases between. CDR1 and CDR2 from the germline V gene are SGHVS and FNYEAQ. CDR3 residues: CASSRQTGQGTSGELFF. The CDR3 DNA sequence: TGTGCCAGCAGCCGACAAACCGGGCAGGGGACATCCGGGGAGCTGTTTTTT.

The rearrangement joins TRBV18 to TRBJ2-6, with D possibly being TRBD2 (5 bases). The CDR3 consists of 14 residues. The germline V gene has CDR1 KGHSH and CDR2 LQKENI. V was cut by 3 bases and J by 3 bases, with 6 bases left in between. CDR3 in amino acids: CASSPEGGANVLTF. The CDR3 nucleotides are TGTGCCAGCTCACCCGAGGGTGGGGCCAACGTCCTGACTTTC.

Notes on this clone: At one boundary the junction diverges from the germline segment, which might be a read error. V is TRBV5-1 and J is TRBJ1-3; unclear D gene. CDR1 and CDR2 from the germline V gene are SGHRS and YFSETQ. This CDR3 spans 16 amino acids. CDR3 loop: CASSLDGVGGRNTTYF. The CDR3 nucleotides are TGCGCCAGCAGCTTGGACGGGGTCGGAGGGAGAAACACCACATATTTT.

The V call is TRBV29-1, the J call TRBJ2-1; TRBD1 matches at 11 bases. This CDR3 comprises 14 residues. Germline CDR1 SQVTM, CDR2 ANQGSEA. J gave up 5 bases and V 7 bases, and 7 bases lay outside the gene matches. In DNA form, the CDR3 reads TGCAGCGCCAAGGGACAGGGGGGGGACAATGAGCAGTTCTTC. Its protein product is CSAKGQGGDNEQFF.

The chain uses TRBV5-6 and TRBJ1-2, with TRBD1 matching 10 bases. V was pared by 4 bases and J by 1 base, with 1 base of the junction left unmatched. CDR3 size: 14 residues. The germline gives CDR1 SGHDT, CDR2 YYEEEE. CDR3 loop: CASSRDRGNYGYTF. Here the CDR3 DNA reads TGTGCCAGCAGCCGGGACAGGGGTAACTATGGCTACACCTTC.

The CDR3 here is CASSVAGGLTDTQYF. In DNA, the CDR3 is TGTGCCAGCAGCGTAGCGGGGGGACTCACAGATACGCAGTATTTT. The chain uses TRBV9 and TRBJ2-3; 7 bases match TRBD2. Trimming cost V 0 bases and J 2 bases; bases outside gene matches: 3. Germline V gene sequence: CDR1 SGDLS, CDR2 YYNGEE. The CDR3 runs 15 residues. Using reference TRBV9 and TRBJ2-3 for the parts outside the CDR3, the full variable domain is DSGVTQTPKHLITATGQRVTLRCSPRSGDLSVYWYQQSLDQGLQFLIQYYNGEERAKGNILERFSAQQFPDLHSELNLSSLELGDSALYFCASSVAGGLTDTQYFGPGTRLTVL.

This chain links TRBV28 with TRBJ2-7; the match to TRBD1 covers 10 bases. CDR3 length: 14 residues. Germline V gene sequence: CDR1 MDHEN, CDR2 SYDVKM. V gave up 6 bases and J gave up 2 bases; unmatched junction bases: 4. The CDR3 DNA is TGTGCCAGCAGCCAGACAGGGGGCCCCTACGAGCAGTACTTC. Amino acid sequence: CASSQTGGPYEQYF.

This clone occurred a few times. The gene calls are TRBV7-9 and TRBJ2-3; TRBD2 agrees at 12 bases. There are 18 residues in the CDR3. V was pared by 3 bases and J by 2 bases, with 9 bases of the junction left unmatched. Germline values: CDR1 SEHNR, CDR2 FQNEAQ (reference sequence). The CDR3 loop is CASSFGLAGPRNTDTQYF. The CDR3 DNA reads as TGTGCCAGCAGCTTCGGACTAGCGGGGCCCAGGAACACAGATACGCAGTATTTT.

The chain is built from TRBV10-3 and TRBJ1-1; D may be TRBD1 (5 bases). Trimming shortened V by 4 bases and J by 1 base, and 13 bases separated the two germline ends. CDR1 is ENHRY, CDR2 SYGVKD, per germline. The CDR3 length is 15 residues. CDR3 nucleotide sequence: TGTGCCATCAGTGCGGACACCCTCCAGAACACTGAAGCTTTCTTT. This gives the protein CAISADTLQNTEAFF.

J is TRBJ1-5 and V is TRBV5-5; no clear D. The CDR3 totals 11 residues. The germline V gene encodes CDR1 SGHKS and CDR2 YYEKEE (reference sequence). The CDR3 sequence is CAVLYYQPQHF. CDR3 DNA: TGTGCTGTCCTTTACTATCAGCCCCAGCATTTT.

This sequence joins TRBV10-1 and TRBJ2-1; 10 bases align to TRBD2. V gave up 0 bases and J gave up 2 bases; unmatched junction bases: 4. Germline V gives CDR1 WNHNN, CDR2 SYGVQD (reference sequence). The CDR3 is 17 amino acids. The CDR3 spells CASSESVAGGTYNEQFF. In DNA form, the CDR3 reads TGCGCCAGCAGTGAGTCGGTAGCGGGAGGAACCTACAATGAGCAGTTCTTC.

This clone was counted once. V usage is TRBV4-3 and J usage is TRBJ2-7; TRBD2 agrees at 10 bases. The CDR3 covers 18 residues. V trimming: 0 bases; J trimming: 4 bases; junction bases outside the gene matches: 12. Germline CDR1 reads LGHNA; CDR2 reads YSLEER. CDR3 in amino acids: CASSQDYGASGGVYEQYF. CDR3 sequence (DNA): TGCGCCAGCAGCCAAGATTACGGGGCTAGCGGGGGAGTTTACGAGCAGTACTTC.

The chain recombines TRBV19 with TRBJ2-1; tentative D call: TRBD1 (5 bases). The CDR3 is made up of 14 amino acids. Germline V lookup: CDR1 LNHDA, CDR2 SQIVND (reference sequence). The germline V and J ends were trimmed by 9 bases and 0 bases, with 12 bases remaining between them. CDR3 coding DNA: TGTGCCAGCAGCGCAGGGTTCTCCTACAATGAGCAGTTCTTC. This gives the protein CASSAGFSYNEQFF.

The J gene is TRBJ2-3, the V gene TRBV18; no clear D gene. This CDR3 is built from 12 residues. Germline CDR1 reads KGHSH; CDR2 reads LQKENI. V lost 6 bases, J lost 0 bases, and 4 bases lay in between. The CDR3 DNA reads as TGTGCCAGCTCCATTAGCACAGATACGCAGTATTTT. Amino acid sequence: CASSISTDTQYF.

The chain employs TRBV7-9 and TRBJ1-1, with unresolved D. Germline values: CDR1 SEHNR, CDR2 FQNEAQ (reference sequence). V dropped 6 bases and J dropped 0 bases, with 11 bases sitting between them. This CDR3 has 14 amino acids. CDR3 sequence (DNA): TGTGCCAGCAGTTCTGCGGCGGTGAACACTGAAGCTTTCTTT. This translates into CASSSAAVNTEAFF.

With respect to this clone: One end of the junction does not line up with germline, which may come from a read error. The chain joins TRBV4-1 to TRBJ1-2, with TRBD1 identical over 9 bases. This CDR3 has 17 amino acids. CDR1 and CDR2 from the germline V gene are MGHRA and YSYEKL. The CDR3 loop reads CASSRGGTGPPKYGYTF. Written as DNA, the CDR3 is TGCGCCAGCAGCCGGGGCGGGACAGGGCCTCCTAAATATGGCTACACCTTC.

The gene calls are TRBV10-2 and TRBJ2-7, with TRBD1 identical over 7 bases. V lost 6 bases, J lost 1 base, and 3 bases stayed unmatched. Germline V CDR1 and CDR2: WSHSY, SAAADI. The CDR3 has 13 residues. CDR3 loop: CASRKGQSYEQYF. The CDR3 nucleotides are TGCGCCAGCAGAAAGGGACAGTCCTACGAGCAGTACTTC.

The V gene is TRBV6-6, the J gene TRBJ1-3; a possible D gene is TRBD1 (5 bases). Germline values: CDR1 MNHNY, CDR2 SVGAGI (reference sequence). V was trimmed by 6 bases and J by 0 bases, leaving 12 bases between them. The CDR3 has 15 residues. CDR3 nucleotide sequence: TGTGCCAGCAGATTGGGACCGGACTCTGGAAACACCATATATTTT. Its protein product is CASRLGPDSGNTIYF.

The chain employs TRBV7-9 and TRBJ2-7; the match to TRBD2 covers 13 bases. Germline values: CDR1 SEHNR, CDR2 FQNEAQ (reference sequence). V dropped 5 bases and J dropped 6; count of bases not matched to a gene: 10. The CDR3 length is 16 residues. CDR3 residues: CASSPMTSGRTGEQYF. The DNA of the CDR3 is TGTGCCAGCAGCCCCATGACTAGCGGGAGGACGGGCGAGCAGTACTTC.

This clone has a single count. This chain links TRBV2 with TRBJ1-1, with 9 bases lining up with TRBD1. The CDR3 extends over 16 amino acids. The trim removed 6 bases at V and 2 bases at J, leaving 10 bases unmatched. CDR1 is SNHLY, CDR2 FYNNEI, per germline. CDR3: CASRGGTGNRNTEAFF. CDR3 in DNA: TGTGCCAGCAGGGGGGGGACAGGGAATCGAAACACTGAAGCTTTCTTT.

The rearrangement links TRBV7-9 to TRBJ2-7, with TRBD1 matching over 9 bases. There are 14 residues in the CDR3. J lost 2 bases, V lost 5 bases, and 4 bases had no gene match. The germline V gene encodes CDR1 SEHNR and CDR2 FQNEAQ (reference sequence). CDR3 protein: CASSPGQGAYEQYF. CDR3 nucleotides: TGTGCCAGCAGCCCGGGACAGGGCGCCTACGAGCAGTACTTC.

CDR3 region: CASSLVERGDEQFF. CDR3 bases: TGTGCCAGCAGCTTAGTCGAGCGTGGCGATGAGCAGTTCTTC. The chain couples TRBV11-2 to TRBJ2-1; unclear D gene. Per the germline V gene, CDR1 is SGHAT and CDR2 is FQNNGV. Trimming removed 1 base at V and 8 bases at J, with 12 bases between. The CDR3 is 14 amino acids.

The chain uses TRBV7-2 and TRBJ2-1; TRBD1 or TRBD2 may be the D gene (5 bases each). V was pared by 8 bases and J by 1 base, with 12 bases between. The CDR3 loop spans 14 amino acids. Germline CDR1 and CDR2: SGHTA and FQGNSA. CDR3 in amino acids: CASHGDESYNEQFF. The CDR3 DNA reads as TGTGCCAGCCATGGGGACGAATCCTACAATGAGCAGTTCTTC.